This TCR beta chain was obtained from a study of T cells expressing NK-cell markers. The germline V gene encodes CDR1 SGHKS and CDR2 YYEKEE (reference sequence). The length of the CDR3 is 15 residues. For each CDR3 protein, TCRdb gives one entry from its re-call of the 5' RACE reads, without DNA. In total, the table holds about 390,000 distinct CDR3 sequences. The chain couples TRBV5-5 to TRBJ2-2. The clonotype originates from a woman in her forties or fifties in good health. The sequencing sample was made of blood T cells: a sorted CD56 or NKG2C T cell subset, CD4+ or CD8+ T cells, or bulk PBMC T cells (not recorded which). CDR3 loop: CASTGHTGDTGELFF. The full variable domain, with the rest looked up from reference TRBV5-5 and TRBJ2-2, is DAGVTQSPTHLIKTRGQQVTLRCSPISGHKSVSWYQQVLGQGPQFIFQYYEKEERGRGNFPDRFSARQFPNYSSELNVNALLLGDSALYLCASTGHTGDTGELFFGEGSRLTVL.